Presented here are 32 T cell receptor beta chains from one specimen sequenced in a study of response to subunit inactivated influenza vaccine. Using its own MiXCR run on the RT-PCR reads, TCRdb lists one record per CDR3 protein. The sample contains about 520,000 distinct CDR3 sequences, about 10% of which appear only once. The sequenced sample was PBMCs from blood, obtained 45 days after vaccination. The receptors originated from a man over 45 who received an inactivated influenza vaccine.

The sample holds a few counts of this clonotype. The V call is TRBV6-2 or TRBV6-3, the J call TRBJ1-2; maybe TRBD1 (6 bases). Per the germline V gene, CDR1 is MNHEY and CDR2 is SVGEGT. The CDR3 is 14 amino acids. V shed 1 base and J shed 7 bases, with 13 bases lying between them. The CDR3 DNA reads as TGTGCCAGCAGTTACTACCGGGGGGCAGGTGGCTACACCTTC. Amino acids: CASSYYRGAGGYTF.

The CDR3 here is CASSATSSPYNEQFF. The CDR3 coding sequence is TGTGCCAGCAGCGCCACTAGCTCCCCCTACAATGAGCAGTTCTTC. This chain links TRBV7-3 with TRBJ2-1; TRBD2 might be the D (6 bases). Trimming took off 5 bases at V and 2 bases at J, with 13 bases between the two ends. The V gene's germline CDR1 is SGHTA and CDR2 FQGTGA. CDR3 length equals 15 residues.

A few counts support this clonotype. J is TRBJ1-4 and V is TRBV20-1, with TRBD1 as a possible D gene (5 bases). V shed 1 base and J shed 8 bases, with 11 bases lying between them. The CDR3 spans 13 residues. CDR1 is DFQATT, CDR2 SNEGSKA, per germline (reference sequence). As DNA, the CDR3 is TGCAGTGCTAGAGTGCAGGGAGAGGAAAAACTGTTTTTT. Its protein is CSARVQGEEKLFF.

This rearrangement joins TRBV28 to TRBJ2-3; weak D call: TRBD1 (5 bases). Germline-derived CDR1 and CDR2 are MDHEN and SYDVKM. Trimming removed 5 bases from V and 4 bases from J, with 16 bases in between. CDR3 length equals 15 residues. CDR3 protein: CASSHGSDTSDTQYF. The CDR3 nucleotides read TGTGCCAGCAGTCACGGCTCGGACACTTCAGATACGCAGTATTTT.

This clonotype was picked up a small number of times. The gene calls are TRBV5-1 and TRBJ2-5; 8 bases agree with TRBD2. Germline lookup yields CDR1 SGHRS and CDR2 YFSETQ. V lost 2 bases and J lost 5; bases outside the gene matches: 5. This CDR3 is built from 14 residues. CDR3 bases: TGCGCCAGCAGCTTTGGGACTAGAGGGGAGACCCAGTACTTC. Translation gives CASSFGTRGETQYF.

On this clonotype itself: Mismatch with germline at one junction end may stem from a read error. The chain links TRBV7-3 to TRBJ2-7; no firm D call. The CDR3 is 15 amino acids. Looked up from germline, CDR1 is SGHTA and CDR2 is FQGTGA. CDR3 nucleotides: TGTGCCAGCAGCCTAACTCCCGGTCAGGCCTACGAGCAGTACTTC. Its translation is CASSLTPGQAYEQYF. Full variable domain (missing parts from reference TRBV7-3 and TRBJ2-7): GAGVSQTPSNKVTEKGKYVELRCDPISGHTALYWYRQSLGQGPEFLIYFQGTGAADDSGLPNDRFFAVRPEGSVSTLKIQRTERGDSAVYLCASSLTPGQAYEQYFGPGTRLTVT.

The chain employs TRBV7-8 and TRBJ2-1, with D possibly matching TRBD2 (6 bases). The V gene lost 3 bases and the J gene lost 8 bases, with 14 bases spanning the gap. Germline CDR1 SGHVS, CDR2 FQNEAQ. The CDR3 runs to 14 residues. CDR3 region: CASSLSRLVYEQFF. The CDR3 nucleotides are TGTGCCAGCAGCTTGTCGAGACTAGTGTATGAGCAGTTCTTC. The variable domain in full, completed from reference TRBV7-8 and TRBJ2-1, reads GAGVSQSPRYKVAKRGQDVALRCDPISGHVSLFWYQQALGQGPEFLTYFQNEAQLDKSGLPSDRFFAERPEGSVSTLKIQRTQQEDSAVYLCASSLSRLVYEQFFGPGTRLTVL.

This clonotype appeared a few times. The CDR3 bases are TGTGCCAGCAGCAGGACAGGGGTAGCCTACGAGCAGTACTTC. The encoded protein is CASSRTGVAYEQYF. The rearrangement links TRBV2 to TRBJ2-7; TRBD1 aligns across 9 bases. The germline CDR1 and CDR2 sequences are SNHLY and FYNNEI. Trimming took 6 bases from V and 2 from J; bases not matched to a gene: 5. This CDR3 is 14 amino acids long.

This clonotype was detected ten times or more. The chain is built from TRBV7-2 and TRBJ2-1, with D possibly being TRBD2 (6 bases). The CDR3 extends over 12 amino acids. V was trimmed by 4 bases and J by 10 bases, leaving 11 bases between them. The germline V gene has CDR1 SGHTA and CDR2 FQGNSA. CDR3 sequence (DNA): TGTGCCAGCAGCTACCGGGAGAGAGAGCAGTTCTTC. Encoded protein: CASSYREREQFF.

The sample holds many counts of this clonotype. The rearrangement links TRBV20-1 to TRBJ1-2; the D is unclear. This CDR3 is 13 amino acids long. Germline CDR1 reads DFQATT; CDR2 reads SNEGSKA (reference sequence). V gave up 6 bases and J gave up 2 bases, with 13 bases separating them. The CDR3 here is CSASIRGNYGYTF. The CDR3 DNA reads as TGCAGTGCCTCAATCCGAGGGAACTATGGCTACACCTTC.

The chain couples TRBV2 to TRBJ2-5; a possible D gene is TRBD2 (6 bases). V lost 5 bases, J lost 5 bases, and 15 bases lay in between. The CDR3 is made up of 14 amino acids. From germline, CDR1 is SNHLY and CDR2 FYNNEI. The CDR3 is CASSNLGGEETQYF. The CDR3 region has the DNA TGTGCCAGCAGTAACTTGGGGGGTGAGGAGACCCAGTACTTC.

The genes are TRBV30 and TRBJ2-3, with 11 nucleotides matching TRBD2. Germline V gene data show CDR1 as GTSNPN and CDR2 as SVGIG (reference sequence). CDR3 length equals 16 residues. Trimming at V came to 3 bases and at J to 6 bases, leaving 11 bases not matched to a gene. CDR3 amino acids: CAWSGGTSGWRDTQYF. In DNA form, the CDR3 reads TGTGCCTGGAGCGGTGGGACTAGCGGATGGAGGGATACGCAGTATTTT.

This clonotype has a count of ten or more. The chain joins TRBV5-1 to TRBJ1-2, with 9 bases lining up with TRBD1. CDR1 is SGHRS, CDR2 YFSETQ, per germline. The V segment lost 2 bases and the J segment 7 bases; nucleotides outside the gene matches: 6. This CDR3 has 14 residues. CDR3 nucleotides: TGCGCCAGCAGCTTAGGGACAGGGAAGAGTGGCTACACCTTC. Protein product: CASSLGTGKSGYTF.

This clonotype was detected only a few times. The rearrangement uses TRBV5-1 and TRBJ2-1; TRBD1 agrees at 8 bases. V shed 5 bases, J shed 0 bases, and the junction held 7 bases outside the gene matches. Germline V CDR1 and CDR2: SGHRS, YFSETQ. CDR3 length: 16 residues. CDR3 residues: CASRGTGLSSYNEQFF. CDR3 coding DNA: TGCGCCAGCAGGGGGACAGGCTTGAGCTCCTACAATGAGCAGTTCTTC.

The CDR3 loop is CASSQDGALYNEQFF. In DNA, the CDR3 is TGCGCCAGCAGCCAAGATGGGGCCCTCTACAATGAGCAGTTCTTC. The chain is built from TRBV4-3 and TRBJ2-1; possibly TRBD1 for D (5 bases). Germline V gives CDR1 LGHNA, CDR2 YSLEER. Trimming pared 0 bases from V and 3 bases from J, leaving 9 bases between. CDR3 size: 15 residues.

This clonotype was picked up a small number of times. This rearrangement joins TRBV29-1 to TRBJ2-7, with 11 bases fitting TRBD1. The germline gives CDR1 SQVTM, CDR2 ANQGSEA. J lost 4 bases, V lost 6 bases, and 5 bases had no gene match. The CDR3 has 13 amino acids. CDR3 coding DNA: TGCAGCGTCTCCGGGACAGGGGGTTACGAGCAGTACTTC. This translates into CSVSGTGGYEQYF.

The rearrangement links TRBV30 to TRBJ1-2; perhaps TRBD1 as D (6 bases). There are 15 residues in the CDR3. Germline CDR1 reads GTSNPN; CDR2 reads SVGIG (reference sequence). V lost 4 bases and J lost 2, with 17 bases in between. The CDR3 spells CAWKRGQRGNYGYTF. The CDR3 DNA is TGTGCCTGGAAAAGAGGACAGAGGGGGAACTATGGCTACACCTTC.

In this sample, this clonotype turned up many times. V is TRBV5-5 and J is TRBJ2-3; D unresolved. Germline V gene data show CDR1 as SGHKS and CDR2 as YYEKEE (reference sequence). The CDR3 totals 15 residues. Trimming shortened V by 0 bases and J by 0 bases, and 8 bases separated the two germline ends. CDR3 nucleotide sequence: TGTGCCAGCAGCTTGGGCAGCACAAGCACAGATACGCAGTATTTT. Protein product: CASSLGSTSTDTQYF.

J is TRBJ2-1 and V is TRBV10-3; possible D gene TRBD1, 6 bases. V was cut by 3 bases and J by 8 bases, with 14 bases left in between. The CDR3 totals 14 residues. The germline V gene has CDR1 ENHRY and CDR2 SYGVKD. The DNA of the CDR3 is TGTGCCATCAGTGAAATACAGGGATATGATGAGCAGTTCTTC. Its translation: CAISEIQGYDEQFF.

This clonotype was detected ten times or more. The CDR3 DNA sequence: TGTGCCAGCAGCTTCTCCAGGGGTGAGACCCAGTACTTC. Protein sequence: CASSFSRGETQYF. The chain uses TRBV5-6 and TRBJ2-5; D possibly corresponds to TRBD1 (6 bases). Trimming pared 2 bases from V and 5 bases from J, leaving 10 bases between. Looked up from germline, CDR1 is SGHDT and CDR2 is YYEEEE. This CDR3 has 13 residues. Based on the CDR3 plus reference TRBV5-6 and TRBJ2-5, the full variable domain is DAGVTQSPTHLIKTRGQQVTLRCSPKSGHDTVSWYQQALGQGPQFIFQYYEEEERQRGNFPDRFSGHQFPNYSSELNVNALLLGDSALYLCASSFSRGETQYFGPGTRLLVL.

This clonotype was seen ten or more times. The chain is built from TRBV5-1 and TRBJ2-1, with D possibly TRBD1 on 5 matching bases. V shed 0 bases and J shed 6 bases, with 13 bases lying between them. Germline V gives CDR1 SGHRS, CDR2 YFSETQ. The CDR3 consists of 15 residues. In nucleotides, the CDR3 is TGCGCCAGCAGCTTGGCCAGGGAAAGGTTCAATGAGCAGTTCTTC. Its translation is CASSLARERFNEQFF.

This clonotype was observed a few times. The rearrangement links TRBV6-6 to TRBJ2-7; weak D call: TRBD1 (6 bases). This CDR3 region has 12 residues. Germline loops: CDR1 MNHNY, CDR2 SVGAGI (reference sequence). V was shortened by 6 bases and J by 6 bases, with 12 bases between the two germline ends. The CDR3 DNA follows: TGTGCCAGCAGGAATACAGGGTTCGAGCAGTACTTC. Translated, it gives CASRNTGFEQYF.

This chain uses TRBV29-1 with TRBJ1-2; 7 nucleotides match TRBD1. CDR1 and CDR2 (germline): SQVTM, ANQGSEA. CDR3 length: 13 amino acids. Germline trimming cut 6 bases from V and 8 bases from J; bases unmatched to any gene: 12. The CDR3 loop reads CSVQGTALRGYTF. CDR3 in DNA: TGCAGCGTCCAAGGGACAGCCTTGCGCGGCTACACCTTC.

This clonotype was found a few times. The chain is built from TRBV6-1 and TRBJ2-2; 8 bases are shared with TRBD2. V dropped 6 bases and J dropped 4; count of bases not matched to a gene: 7. Per the germline V gene, CDR1 is MNHNS and CDR2 is SASEGT. The CDR3 covers 15 residues. CDR3 nucleotides: TGTGCCAGCAGATCCCATCGGGGGGGCACCGGGGAGCTGTTTTTT. Its protein product is CASRSHRGGTGELFF.

This clonotype turned up a few times. The chain joins TRBV20-1 to TRBJ2-7; 11 bases are a match to TRBD2. The CDR3 loop spans 16 amino acids. Unmatched junction bases numbered 8, after V lost 4 bases and J lost 0 bases. Germline values: CDR1 DFQATT, CDR2 SNEGSKA (reference sequence). The CDR3 spells CSATEISGRVSYEQYF. DNA of the CDR3: TGCAGTGCTACCGAGATTAGCGGGAGGGTCTCCTACGAGCAGTACTTC.

The rearrangement uses TRBV20-1 and TRBJ2-3; 7 bases are a match to TRBD1. The CDR3 spans 14 residues. The ends lost 4 bases at V and 6 bases at J; junction bases unmatched: 10. Germline V lookup: CDR1 DFQATT, CDR2 SNEGSKA (reference sequence). The CDR3 loop reads CSATGTENLDTQYF. In DNA, the CDR3 is TGCAGTGCTACGGGGACAGAGAACTTGGATACGCAGTATTTT.

This clonotype came up a few times. The chain joins TRBV4-3 to TRBJ2-2, with D perhaps TRBD1 (5 bases). V gave up 0 bases and J gave up 3 bases, with 11 bases separating them. The CDR3 sequence is 16 residues long. Germline values: CDR1 LGHNA, CDR2 YSLEER. The CDR3, as DNA: TGCGCCAGCAGCCAAGATCTCGCAGGGCACACCGGGGAGCTGTTTTTT. Translation gives CASSQDLAGHTGELFF.

This clonotype came up many times. The chain combines TRBV11-2 with TRBJ2-1; tentatively, D is TRBD1 or TRBD2 (5 bases each). This CDR3 is built from 12 residues. Germline lookup yields CDR1 SGHAT and CDR2 FQNNGV. V lost 5 bases and J 9 bases, leaving 11 bases between the germline ends. Here the CDR3 reads CASSAQGVEQFF. CDR3 in DNA: TGTGCCAGCAGCGCCCAGGGAGTTGAGCAGTTCTTC.

This sequence joins TRBV5-1 and TRBJ2-5; 10 nucleotides align to TRBD2. The CDR3 totals 17 residues. Trimming took 0 bases from V and 3 from J; bases not matched to a gene: 8. The germline CDR1 and CDR2 sequences are SGHRS and YFSETQ. The CDR3 loop is CASSLGGLADNKETQYF. The CDR3 nucleotides are TGCGCCAGCAGCTTGGGCGGACTAGCGGACAACAAAGAGACCCAGTACTTC.

The sample holds many counts of this clonotype. The CDR3: CASSQRPGQGYEQYF. CDR3 coding DNA: TGTGCCAGCAGCCAAAGACCGGGACAGGGTTACGAGCAGTACTTC. The V call is TRBV14, the J call TRBJ2-7; 9 bases are a match to TRBD1. With 2 bases clipped from V and 4 bases from J, the junction kept 6 bases outside the gene matches. CDR3 length: 15 residues. Germline assignment: CDR1 SGHDN and CDR2 FVKESK.

CDR3 residues: CASSPGWAGQETQYF. The CDR3 DNA follows: TGTGCCAGCAGCCCCGGTTGGGCAGGGCAAGAGACCCAGTACTTC. This chain links TRBV6-2 or TRBV6-3 with TRBJ2-5, with D tentatively TRBD1 (5 bases). The V end lost 6 bases, the J end lost 2 bases, and 16 bases lay between the germline ends. The germline gives CDR1 MNHEY, CDR2 SVGEGT. The CDR3 is 15 residues long.

The genes are TRBV20-1 and TRBJ1-2; 7 nucleotides align to TRBD1. The germline gives CDR1 DFQATT, CDR2 SNEGSKA (reference sequence). This CDR3 region has 16 residues. J lost 1 base, V lost 5 bases, and 13 bases had no gene match. The CDR3 sequence: CSAGTRGRGVNYGYTF. CDR3 in DNA: TGCAGTGCTGGTACTAGGGGGCGCGGGGTTAACTATGGCTACACCTTC.